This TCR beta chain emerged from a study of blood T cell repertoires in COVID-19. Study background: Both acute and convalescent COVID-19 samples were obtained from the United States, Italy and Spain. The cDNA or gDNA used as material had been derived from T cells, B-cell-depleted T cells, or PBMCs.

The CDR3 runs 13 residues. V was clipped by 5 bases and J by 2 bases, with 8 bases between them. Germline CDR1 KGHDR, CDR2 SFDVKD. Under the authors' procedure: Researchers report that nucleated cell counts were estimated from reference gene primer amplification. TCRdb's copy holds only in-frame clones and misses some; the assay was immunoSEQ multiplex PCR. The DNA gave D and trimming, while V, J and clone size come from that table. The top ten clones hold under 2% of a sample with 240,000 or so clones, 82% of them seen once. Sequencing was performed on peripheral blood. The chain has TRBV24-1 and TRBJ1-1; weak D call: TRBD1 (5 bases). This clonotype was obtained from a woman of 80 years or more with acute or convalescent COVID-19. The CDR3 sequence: CATSAQGNTEAFF. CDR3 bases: TGTGCCACCAGTGCTCAGGGCAACACTGAAGCTTTCTTT.